The entry below describes one T cell receptor beta chain. In its sample, this clonotype was seen many times. Its antigen is currently not known. It has no much larger one-base neighbor in the sample; base qualities were not kept. From the germline V gene, CDR1 is MNHNS and CDR2 is SASEGT. V is pared back by 5 bases and J by 0 bases, with 14 bases lying between the germline termini. Spanning cysteine to phenylalanine, the CDR3 consists of 15 amino acids. Kept here is only the CDR3 DNA, which spans 45 bases and is read in frame from base 1. The listed sequencing device is Illumina HiSeq 1500. TCRdb reprocessed the public reads (quality trimming at Q25 with fastp, clone calling with MiXCR) and kept in-frame beta chains. Each record represents a unique CDR3 protein, reported with the most common genes and DNA among its rows. This sample has about 180,000 distinct CDR3 sequences in its table, and approximately 15% of those were observed once. About a quarter of the sample lies in the top ten.

These data belong to a study of T cell repertoires in cytomegalovirus infection (dated by TCRdb to 2018 to 2020). Broadly, across the study: Donor HLA type was relevant to the analysis, as public TCR beta signatures indicated carriage of CMV infection together with the matching HLA type.

Broader findings and caveats from the paper: The ex vivo response was dominated by HLA-C-restricted CMV-specific TCR beta clonotypes, and the single most frequent clonotype in two of eight donors was supplied by these HLA-C-restricted clonotypes. Cumulative frequency of public TCR beta family members discriminated carriers of CMV infection plus the relevant HLA type in this cohort and an independent approximately 370-donor cohort.

This receptor was obtained from a human donor in good health (CMV status not recorded). Some clones in this sample may be carry-over from other donors' samples. The V and J genes are TRBV6-1 and TRBJ2-7; the D segment could be TRBD2, given 6 matching bases. The sequenced sample was PBMCs. The DNA is as follows: TGTGCCAGCAGTAGGGACTCCGGGACCTCCTACGAGCAGTACTTC. This yields the protein CASSRDSGTSYEQYF.